This TCR beta chain is drawn from a study of blood T cells in healthy people across ages. Findings and caveats of the study: Both naive CD4+ cell counts and diversity were greater in long-lived donors than in aged donors.

Next came a second PCR, run for roughly 6 to 11 cycles, which used a sample-barcoded 5' primer along with a J-beta primer mix. MiXCR was run by TCRdb on the 5' RACE reads, yielding one entry per CDR3 protein. The table has hundreds of thousands of distinct CDR3 sequences, approximately 52% seen once. Germline V gives CDR1 DFQATT, CDR2 SNEGSKA (reference sequence). V dropped 0 bases and J dropped 5; count of bases not matched to a gene: 9. The CDR3 contains 16 residues. The donors, aged about 6 to 95, were healthy Caucasians from Russia. Isolated PBMCs totaled at least 7 million in each sample. Per sample, no less than 5 micrograms of total RNA were extracted. Notes on this clonotype: Its specificity is not known.

Sequenced input: blood. The clonotype was recovered from a woman at least 80 years old in good health. The chain combines TRBV20-1 with TRBJ2-2, with TRBD2 matching 7 bases. The CDR3 loop is CSARDRRSGKTGELFF. CDR3 nucleotide sequence: TGCAGTGCTAGAGATAGGAGAAGCGGGAAAACCGGGGAGCTGTTTTTT.